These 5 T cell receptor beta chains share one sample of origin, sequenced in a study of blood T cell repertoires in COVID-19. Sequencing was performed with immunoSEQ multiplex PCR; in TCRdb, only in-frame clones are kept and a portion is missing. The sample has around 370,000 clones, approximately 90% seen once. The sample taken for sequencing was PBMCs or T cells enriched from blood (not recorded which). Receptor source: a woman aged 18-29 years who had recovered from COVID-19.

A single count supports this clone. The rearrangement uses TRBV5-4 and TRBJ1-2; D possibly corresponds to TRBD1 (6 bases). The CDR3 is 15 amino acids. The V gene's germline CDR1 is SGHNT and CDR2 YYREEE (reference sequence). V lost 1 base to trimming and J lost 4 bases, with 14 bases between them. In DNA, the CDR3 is TGTGCCAGCAGCTTGCCGTCAGGGGTGCGCTATGGCTACACCTTC. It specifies CASSLPSGVRYGYTF.

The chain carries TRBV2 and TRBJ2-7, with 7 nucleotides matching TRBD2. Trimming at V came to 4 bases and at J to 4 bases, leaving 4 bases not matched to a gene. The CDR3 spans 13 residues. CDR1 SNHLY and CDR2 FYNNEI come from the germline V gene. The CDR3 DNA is TGTGCCAGCAGTGCCGGGGGAGGGTACGAGCAGTACTTC. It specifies CASSAGGGYEQYF. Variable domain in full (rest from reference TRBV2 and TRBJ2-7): EPEVTQTPSHQVTQMGQEVILRCVPISNHLYFYWYRQILGQKVEFLVSFYNNEISEKSEIFDDQFSVERPDGSNFTLKIRSTKLEDSAMYFCASSAGGGYEQYFGPGTRLTVT.

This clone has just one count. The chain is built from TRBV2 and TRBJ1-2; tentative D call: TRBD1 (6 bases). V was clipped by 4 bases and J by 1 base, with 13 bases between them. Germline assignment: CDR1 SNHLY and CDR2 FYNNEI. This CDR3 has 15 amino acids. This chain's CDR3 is CASSGDKGRNYGYTF. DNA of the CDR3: TGTGCCAGCAGTGGGGACAAAGGGCGTAACTATGGCTACACCTTC.

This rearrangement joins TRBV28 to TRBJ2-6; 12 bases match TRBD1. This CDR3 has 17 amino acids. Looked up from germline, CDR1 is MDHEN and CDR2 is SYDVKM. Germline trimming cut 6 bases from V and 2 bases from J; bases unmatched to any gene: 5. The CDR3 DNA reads TGTGCCAGCAGCATCCGGGACAGGGGGCCTGGGGCCAACGTCCTGACTTTC. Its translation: CASSIRDRGPGANVLTF.

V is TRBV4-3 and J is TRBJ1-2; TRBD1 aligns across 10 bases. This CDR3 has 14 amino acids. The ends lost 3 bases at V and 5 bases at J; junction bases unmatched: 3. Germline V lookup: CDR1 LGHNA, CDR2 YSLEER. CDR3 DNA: TGCGCCAGCAGCCACGGGACAGGGGAGTATGGCTACACCTTC. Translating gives CASSHGTGEYGYTF.